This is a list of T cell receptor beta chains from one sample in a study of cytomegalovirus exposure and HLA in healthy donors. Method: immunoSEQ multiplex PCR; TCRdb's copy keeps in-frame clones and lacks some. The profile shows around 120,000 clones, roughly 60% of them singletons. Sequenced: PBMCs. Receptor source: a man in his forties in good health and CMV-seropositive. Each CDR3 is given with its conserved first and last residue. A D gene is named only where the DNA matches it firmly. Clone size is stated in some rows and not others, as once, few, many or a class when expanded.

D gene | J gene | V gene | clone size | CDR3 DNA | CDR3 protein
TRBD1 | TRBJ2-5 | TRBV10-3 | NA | TGTGCCATCAGTGAGTCCTGGACAGGGAAAGAGACCCAGTACTTC | CAISESWTGKETQYF
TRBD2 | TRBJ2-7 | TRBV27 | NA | TGTGCCAGCAGTTTAGTAGCGGGAGGATCTTACGAGCAGTACTTC | CASSLVAGGSYEQYF
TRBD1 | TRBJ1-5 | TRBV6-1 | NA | TGTGCCAGCAGCGAGACAGGGGGCGGTCAGCCCCAGCATTTT | CASSETGGGQPQHF
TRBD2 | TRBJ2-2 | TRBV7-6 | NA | TGTGCCAGCAGCTTAGCGCTCCTAGCGGGAGAGGCCGGGGAGCTGTTTTTT | CASSLALLAGEAGELFF
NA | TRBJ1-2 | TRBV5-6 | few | TGTGCCAGCAGCTTGAGACAGCGAACTAACTATGGCTACACCTTC | CASSLRQRTNYGYTF
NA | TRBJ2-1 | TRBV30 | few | TGTGCCTGGAGTCCCCTCGTCGGGGAGTTCTACAATGAGCAGTTCTTC | CAWSPLVGEFYNEQFF
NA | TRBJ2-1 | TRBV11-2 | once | TGTGCCAGCAGCTTACGTATCGTGTCGAGCTCCTACAATGAGCAGTTCTTC | CASSLRIVSSSYNEQFF
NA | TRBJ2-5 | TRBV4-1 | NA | TGCGCCAGCAGCCAAGGACCTTTCCGGGACACCCAAGAGACCCAGTACTTC | CASSQGPFRDTQETQYF
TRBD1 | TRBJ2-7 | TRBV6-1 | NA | TGTGCCAGCAGTGAAAATAGACAGGGCTACTTC | CASSENRQGYF
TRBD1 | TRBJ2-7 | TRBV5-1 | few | TGCGCCAGCAGGGACAGGGGGTCCGACGAGCAGTACTTC | CASRDRGSDEQYF
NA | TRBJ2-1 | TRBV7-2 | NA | TGTGCCAGCAGCCCGAGGGAATACAATGAGCAGTTCTTC | CASSPREYNEQFF
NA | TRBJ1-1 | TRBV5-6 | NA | TGTGCCAGCAGTTTTGGCCCATCAAAACCCTTTCGGGACACTGAAGCTTTCTTT | CASSFGPSKPFRDTEAFF
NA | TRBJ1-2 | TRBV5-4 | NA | TGTGCCAGCAGCTATGCGGACAGAGACTATGGCTACACCTTC | CASSYADRDYGYTF
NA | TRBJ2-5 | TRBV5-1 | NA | TGCGCCAGCAGCTTGGGTGAGATTTTGGAGACCCAGTACTTC | CASSLGEILETQYF
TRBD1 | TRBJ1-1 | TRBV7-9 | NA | TGTGCCAGCAGCCCCGGACAGGTGAACACTGAAGCTTTCTTT | CASSPGQVNTEAFF
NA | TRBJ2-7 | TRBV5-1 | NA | TGCGCCAGCAGCCAGAACAGGGTCGAGCAGTACTTC | CASSQNRVEQYF
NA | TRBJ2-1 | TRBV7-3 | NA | TGTGCCAGCAGCGGGGGGAAGAGCTCCTACAATGAGCAGTTCTTC | CASSGGKSSYNEQFF
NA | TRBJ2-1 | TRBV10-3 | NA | TGTGCCATCAGTGAGTCAAGCGTGGGCTCCTACAATGAGCAGTTCTTC | CAISESSVGSYNEQFF
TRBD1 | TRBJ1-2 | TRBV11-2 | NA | TGTGCCAGCAGCTCACTACAGGGGTCCAACTATGGCTACACCTTC | CASSSLQGSNYGYTF
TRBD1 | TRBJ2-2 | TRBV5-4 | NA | TGTGCCAGCAGCCAGCGGACAGGCCCCTATTCGAACACCGGGGAGCTGTTTTTT | CASSQRTGPYSNTGELFF
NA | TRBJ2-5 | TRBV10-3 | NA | TGTGCCATCATGCGGGACCCCCAAGAGACCCAGTACTTC | CAIMRDPQETQYF
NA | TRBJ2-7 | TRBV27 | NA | TGTGCCAGCAGTTTAACAGCATCCTACGAGCAGTACTTC | CASSLTASYEQYF
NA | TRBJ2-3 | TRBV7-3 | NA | TGTGCCAGCAGCTTAACGGGGACAATCGATACGCAGTATTTT | CASSLTGTIDTQYF
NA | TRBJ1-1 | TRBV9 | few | TGTGCCAGCAGCGTAACCCCTCAGGCATATGAAGCTTTCTTT | CASSVTPQAYEAFF
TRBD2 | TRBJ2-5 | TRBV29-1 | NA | TGCAGCGTCGCGGGGGGCAGCCACCAAGAGACCCAGTACTTC | CSVAGGSHQETQYF
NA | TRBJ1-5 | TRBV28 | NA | TGTGCCAGCAGTTTACACCAGATCCCGCAGCCCCAGCATTTT | CASSLHQIPQPQHF
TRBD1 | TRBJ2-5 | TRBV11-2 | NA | TGTGCCAGCAGCTTAGGGCTACAGGGGGCTGGGGAGACCCAGTACTTC | CASSLGLQGAGETQYF